The following is a T cell receptor (beta chain) sequence with its context. Its antigen target is currently unknown. Library creation used the immunoSEQ multiplex PCR assay. For the multiplex PCR, a mixture combining 60 forward primers for TCR Vbeta segments and 13 reverse primers for TCR Jbeta segments was used. The CDR3 region of rearranged TCR beta genes was amplified from genomic DNA with a multiplex PCR assay. The amplified TCR beta libraries were sequenced on the Illumina HiSeq System as 87-base-pair reads. The published analysis was carried out like this. A later analysis counted some 80 million unique TCR beta chains across the 550 to 700 repertoires, and 10 million to 12 million of these chains were shared by at least two donors. To remove PCR and sequencing errors, raw reads were error-corrected and collapsed into unique sequences using a nearest-neighbor algorithm that merged closely related sequences. V, D and J gene segments were assigned by aligning CDR3 sequences to IMGT reference sequences. Each retained sequence needed at least a six-nucleotide match to both a V gene segment and a J gene segment. Rearrangements were called productive when the CDR3 lacked stop codons and stayed in frame with V and J; all others were non-productive. Following IMGT convention, CDR3 was defined as the stretch from the second conserved V-encoded cysteine up to the conserved J-encoded phenylalanine. In an earlier analysis of 500 to 650 of the donors, sequences lacking an unambiguous match to a single V gene segment were excluded. An earlier analysis of approximately 590 of the donors classified V segments as functional when productive rearrangements were above 56.7% and as segregating when the standard deviation between donors was above 5%. A statistical classification framework was built to diagnose cytomegalovirus status from the catalog of TCR beta chain sequences. In a later analysis, TCR nucleotide sequences were compared against IMGT/GENE-DB human TR gene sequences so that V and J genes could be assigned. Using the TCRdist pipeline, a later analysis assigned CDR3 sequences along with most-parsimonious VDJ recombination scenarios. In a later analysis, every TCR beta chain was defined by the combination of its CDR3 amino acid sequence and its V-gene family, and reads without a unique V-gene family were dropped. As a way to deal with suspected cross-contamination and a sequencing artifact, a later analysis dropped hundreds of nucleotide sequences that were highly shared and had low generation probability. For each public chain, a later analysis derived a clonal expansion index from normalized ranks of inferred template counts within each repertoire. A later analysis computed generation probabilities with a VDJ recombination model fitted to out-of-frame rearrangements, and checked the results against IGoR. In a later analysis, hypergeometric tests were used to score TCR-TCR, TCR-HLA and TCR-CMV co-occurrence, with a repertoire-size bias correction applied to TCR pairs. In a later analysis, false discovery rates were estimated by permuting HLA or CMV assignments 20 times. In a later analysis, co-occurring TCRs were grouped using DBSCAN, with TCRdist sequence similarity added in when clustering inside HLA-allele-positive subsets. For co-occurrence clustering, repertoires with fewer than 30,000 or more than 120,000 public chains were excluded, along with roughly 5 repertoires with anomalous nucleotide sharing. Entries here come from immuneACCESS through TCRdb and include only in-frame sequences with V and J called. Some clones fail to appear in such tables; in the studies checked, an unresolved V gene covers under half of the shortfall, and the cause of the remainder is unknown. The V and J calls and clone size are taken from that table; D and trimming were inferred from the DNA. The table held for this sample gives over 55,000 clones. The top ten clonotypes cover approximately 4.3% of the sample.

The CDR3 runs 13 residues from the cysteine to the phenylalanine. Of all the DNA, just the CDR3 is kept, 39 bases in frame from base 1. Trimming takes 1 base from V and 2 bases from J, and the germline ends sit 5 bases apart. The CDR1 and CDR2 encoded by the germline V gene (reference sequence) are LNHNV and YYDKDF. The cohort was made up of about 610 healthy bone marrow donors. At the time of sampling, all cohort members were nominally healthy, though unrecorded immune exposures were likely present. The donor was CMV seronegative and was included in the group of around 320 seronegative cohort members. Each donor provided a peripheral blood sample, and peripheral blood mononuclear cells were used for TCR beta sequencing. The Qiagen DNeasy Blood Extraction Kit was used to extract genomic DNA from the blood cell samples. These data are taken from a study of cytomegalovirus exposure and HLA in healthy donors (dated by TCRdb to 2016 to 2017). Regarding the complete study: An earlier analysis of 587 of the donors reported under 300 Gb of sequence data and about 120 million unique TCR beta sequences obtained from approximately 180 million T cells. Roughly 300 gigabases of sequencing data and tens of millions of unique TCR sequences were included in an early release covering several hundred HLA-typed donors. Of the roughly 400 genotyped donors, 81% fell in the genetic ancestry cluster associated with self-reported Caucasian donors. The aim of the study was to test whether cataloging public T cell receptors could identify signatures of past pathogen exposure. The study used immunosequencing to profile the T cell repertoires of 666 subjects and linked those repertoires to cytomegalovirus serostatus. Along with the approximately 670-subject first cohort, a separate validation cohort of approximately 110 different subjects was used. High-throughput TCR immunosequencing, statistical association of individual TCRs with disease status, and machine learning were combined to predict cytomegalovirus infection status. In a later analysis, previously published TCR beta repertoires from fewer than 750 donors were re-analyzed and high-resolution HLA genotyping was added so that TCR occurrence patterns could be studied. Rather than drawing on any new phenotypic data, the later analysis identified candidate immune exposures from TCR beta sequences and the way those sequences occurred across donors. An earlier analysis of 587 of the donors applied high-throughput TCR beta sequencing to assess whether each TCR beta V gene segment acted as functional or pseudogenic. Alongside the repertoire data, information on donor age, sex, ethnicity and CMV serostatus was compiled. In a later genetic analysis, genome-wide SNP genotypes for about 65% of the 666 donors were used, and that subset was treated as a discovery cohort. Every discovery cohort repertoire had been produced on one sequencing platform. Both class I and class II loci were covered by HLA typing, at four-digit resolution. Typing coverage varied by locus: roughly 620-630 donors for A, B, C, DRB1 and DQB1; 522 for DQA1; over 600 for DPA1; around 490 for DPB1. Roughly 5 DR-DQ haplotypes were handled as single units for association and clustering, since linkage in the cohort was strong. Among some 400 genotyped donors of the cohort, an average of around 250,000 unique TCR beta nucleotide sequences was sequenced per donor, of which about 18% were non-productive. The full study reports these points: The presence/absence analyses assumed that sequencing depth was roughly uniform across donors, and that assumption may not be true. Correlated functional status among segregating V segments might reflect linkage disequilibrium, but an unknown experimental factor could not be ruled out. A later analysis associated about 17,000 TCR beta sequences with specific HLA alleles at a false discovery rate of 0.05. Most CMV-associated TCR beta chains appeared to be HLA-restricted in a later analysis, and the HLA associations seemed to be driven largely by CMV exposure. In an earlier analysis of some 640 of the donors, most TCR beta V segments were observed in productive rearrangements about 87% or about 30% of the time, broadly matching IMGT annotations. About 17 rarely observed V segments, including chromosome 9 orphons, were excluded from the earlier analysis of about 600 of the donors because counts were too low. While some public TCRs were present in many individuals, most TCR sequences turned up only very rarely across donors. In vitro tests confirmed that a few of the cytomegalovirus-associated TCR beta chains recognize cytomegalovirus antigens. In the study, approximately 160 TCR beta chains were listed as associated with cytomegalovirus. A cluster of highly shared sequence variants was judged likely to represent a technical artifact of the sequencing pipeline. A further reported finding was that TCR beta sequences accurately predicted the HLA-A and HLA-B alleles for most subjects in the first cohort. An association between a missense DCLRE1C variant and V-gene and J-gene trimming of TCR beta chains was found in a later genetic analysis and replicated in an independent cohort. In a later analysis, HLA-associated TCR beta chains showed more clonal expansion and lower generation probabilities than non-associated chains that were equally common. Some IMGT-functional V segments, including TRBV6-2 and TRBV6-3, could not be distinguished by the 87-base-pair reads and were therefore excluded. The authors suggested that the approach could potentially be extended to other disease states and immunological phenotypes. Only TCR beta chains were sequenced in this cohort, and the absence of alpha or paired-chain data limited detectable features. A later analysis found that TCR association rates varied across HLA loci, with DRB1 alleles showing the most associated TCRs and HLA-C alleles the fewest. Compared with the roughly 700-donor mean, donors in an Asian-associated ancestry cluster had fewer N-insertions in productive TCRs, according to a later genetic analysis. Immune exposure information for the cohort was limited to CMV serostatus. Because some donors lacked HLA typing at each locus, the association tests relied only on the typed subset. A later analysis reported that several top co-occurrence clusters appeared linked to parvovirus B19, influenza, CMV and Epstein-Barr virus. When HLA alleles, especially DR and DQ, strongly co-occurred, TCR associations were difficult to assign to individual alleles. The classifier was reported to diagnose cytomegalovirus status with high specificity and sensitivity in both the original and validation cohorts.

Sequencing input: PBMCs. The chain was built from TRBV15 and TRBJ2-5; no D gene is confidently identified. This clonotype originated in a male donor in good health and CMV-seronegative. The CDR3 in this case is CATSRGQQETQYF. The DNA sequence is as follows: TGTGCCACCAGCAGAGGGCAGCAAGAGACCCAGTACTTC.